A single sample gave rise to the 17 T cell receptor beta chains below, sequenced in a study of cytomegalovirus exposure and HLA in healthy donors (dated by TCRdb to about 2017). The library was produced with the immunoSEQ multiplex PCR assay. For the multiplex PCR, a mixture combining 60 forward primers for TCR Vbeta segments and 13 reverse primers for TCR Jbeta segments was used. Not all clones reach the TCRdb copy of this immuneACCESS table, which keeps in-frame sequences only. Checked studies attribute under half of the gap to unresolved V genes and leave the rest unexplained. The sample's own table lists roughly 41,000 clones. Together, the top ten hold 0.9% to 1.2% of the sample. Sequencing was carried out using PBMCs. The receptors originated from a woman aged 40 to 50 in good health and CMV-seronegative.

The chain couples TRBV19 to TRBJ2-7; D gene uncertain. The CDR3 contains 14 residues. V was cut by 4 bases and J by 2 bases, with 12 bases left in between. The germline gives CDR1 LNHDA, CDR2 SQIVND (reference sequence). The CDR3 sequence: CASSRELSAYEQYF. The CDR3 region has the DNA TGTGCCAGTAGTAGAGAACTGAGCGCCTACGAGCAGTACTTC. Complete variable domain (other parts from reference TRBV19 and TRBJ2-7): DGGITQSPKYLFRKEGQNVTLSCEQNLNHDAMYWYRQDPGQGLRLIYYSQIVNDFQKGDIAEGYSVSREKKESFPLTVTSAQKNPTAFYLCASSRELSAYEQYFGPGTRLTVT.

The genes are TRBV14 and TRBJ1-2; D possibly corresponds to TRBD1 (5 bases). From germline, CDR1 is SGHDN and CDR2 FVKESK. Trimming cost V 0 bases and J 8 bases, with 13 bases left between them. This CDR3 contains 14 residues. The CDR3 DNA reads TGTGCCAGCAGCCAAGACAGTGGGAGGGGCGGCTACACCTTC. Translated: CASSQDSGRGGYTF.

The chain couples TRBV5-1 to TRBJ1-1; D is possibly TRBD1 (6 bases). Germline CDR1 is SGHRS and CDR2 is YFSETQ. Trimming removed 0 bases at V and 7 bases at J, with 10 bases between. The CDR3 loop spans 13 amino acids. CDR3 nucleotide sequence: TGCGCCAGCAGCTTGGCACAGGGAGTTGAAGCTTTCTTT. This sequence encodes CASSLAQGVEAFF. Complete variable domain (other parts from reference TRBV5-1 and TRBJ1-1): KAGVTQTPRYLIKTRGQQVTLSCSPISGHRSVSWYQQTPGQGLQFLFEYFSETQRNKGNFPGRFSGRQFSNSRSEMNVSTLELGDSALYLCASSLAQGVEAFFGQGTRLTVV.

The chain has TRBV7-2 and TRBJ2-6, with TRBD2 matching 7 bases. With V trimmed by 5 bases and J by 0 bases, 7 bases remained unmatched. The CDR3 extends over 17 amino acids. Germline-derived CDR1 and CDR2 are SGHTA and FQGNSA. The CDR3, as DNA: TGTGCCAGCAGCCCACGAGCGGGGACCTCTGGGGCCAACGTCCTGACTTTC. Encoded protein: CASSPRAGTSGANVLTF.

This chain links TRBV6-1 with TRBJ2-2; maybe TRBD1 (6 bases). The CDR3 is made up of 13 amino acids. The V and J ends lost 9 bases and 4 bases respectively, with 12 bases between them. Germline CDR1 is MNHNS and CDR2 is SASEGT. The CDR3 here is CASHRVGTGELFF. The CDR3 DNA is TGTGCCAGTCACAGGGTGGGCACCGGGGAGCTGTTTTTT.

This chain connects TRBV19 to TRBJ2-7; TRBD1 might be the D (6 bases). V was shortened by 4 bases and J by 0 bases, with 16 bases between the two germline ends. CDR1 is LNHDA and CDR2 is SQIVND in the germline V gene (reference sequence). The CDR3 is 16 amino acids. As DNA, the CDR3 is TGTGCCAGTAGTAGACTGACAGGTTCTAACTCCTACGAGCAGTACTTC. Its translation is CASSRLTGSNSYEQYF.

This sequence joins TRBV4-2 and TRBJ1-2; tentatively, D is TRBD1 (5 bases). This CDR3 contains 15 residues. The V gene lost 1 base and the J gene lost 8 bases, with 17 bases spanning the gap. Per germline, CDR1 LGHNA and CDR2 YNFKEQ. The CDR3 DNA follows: TGTGCCAGCAGCCAAGTCGGACCCAGGGATCGCGGCTACACCTTC. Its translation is CASSQVGPRDRGYTF.

CDR3 sequence reads: CAWSRGSPDEQFF. The DNA of the CDR3 is TGTGCCTGGAGTCGCGGGAGTCCGGATGAGCAGTTCTTC. The chain uses TRBV30 and TRBJ2-1; TRBD2 matches 7 bases. The CDR3 is made up of 13 amino acids. The germline gives CDR1 GTSNPN, CDR2 SVGIG (reference sequence). V trimming: 2 bases; J trimming: 8 bases; junction bases outside the gene matches: 6.

This chain's CDR3 is CASVPSGSINEQFF. CDR3 DNA sequence: TGTGCCAGTGTGCCTAGCGGGAGCATAAATGAGCAGTTCTTC. The chain couples TRBV19 to TRBJ2-1; 10 nucleotides align to TRBD2. The CDR3 length is 14 residues. Germline V gene sequence: CDR1 LNHDA, CDR2 SQIVND (reference sequence). V lost 8 bases to trimming and J lost 7 bases; unmatched junction nucleotides: 8.

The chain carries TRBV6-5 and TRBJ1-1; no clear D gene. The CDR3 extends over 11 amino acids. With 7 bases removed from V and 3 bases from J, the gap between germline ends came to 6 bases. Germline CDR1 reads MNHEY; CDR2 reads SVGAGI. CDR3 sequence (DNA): TGTGCCAGCATGAGGGACACTGAAGCTTTCTTT. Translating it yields CASMRDTEAFF.

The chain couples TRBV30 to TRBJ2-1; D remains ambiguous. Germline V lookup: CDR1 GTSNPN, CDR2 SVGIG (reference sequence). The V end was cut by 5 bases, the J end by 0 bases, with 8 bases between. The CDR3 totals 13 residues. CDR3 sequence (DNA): TGTGCCTGGCGACATTTCTCCTACAATGAGCAGTTCTTC. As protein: CAWRHFSYNEQFF.

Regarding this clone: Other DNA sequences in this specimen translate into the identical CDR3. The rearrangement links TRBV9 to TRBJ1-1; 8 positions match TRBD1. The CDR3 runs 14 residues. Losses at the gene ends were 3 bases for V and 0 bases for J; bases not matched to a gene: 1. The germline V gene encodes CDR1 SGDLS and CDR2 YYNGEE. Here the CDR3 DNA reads TGTGCCAGCAGCGAGACAGGGGTGAACACTGAAGCTTTCTTT. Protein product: CASSETGVNTEAFF.

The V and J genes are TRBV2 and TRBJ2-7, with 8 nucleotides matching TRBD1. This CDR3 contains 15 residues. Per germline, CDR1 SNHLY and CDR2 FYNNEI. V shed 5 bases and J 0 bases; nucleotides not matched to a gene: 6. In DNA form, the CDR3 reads TGTGCCAGCAGTACGGGGACAGGTGGCTCCTACGAGCAGTACTTC. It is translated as CASSTGTGGSYEQYF.

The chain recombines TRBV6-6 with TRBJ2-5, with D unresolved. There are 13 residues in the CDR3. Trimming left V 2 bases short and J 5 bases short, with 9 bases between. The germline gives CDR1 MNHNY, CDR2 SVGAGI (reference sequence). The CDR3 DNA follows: TGTGCCAGCAGTTACCCATCCGGGGAGACCCAGTACTTC. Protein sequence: CASSYPSGETQYF.

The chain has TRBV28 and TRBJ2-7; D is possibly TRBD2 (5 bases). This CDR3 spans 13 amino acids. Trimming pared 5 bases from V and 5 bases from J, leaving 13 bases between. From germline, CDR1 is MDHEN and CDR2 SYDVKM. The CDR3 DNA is TGTGCCAGCAGTCCAGGAGGTAGGGACGAGCAGTACTTC. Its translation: CASSPGGRDEQYF. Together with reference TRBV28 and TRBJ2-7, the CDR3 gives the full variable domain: DVKVTQSSRYLVKRTGEKVFLECVQDMDHENMFWYRQDPGLGLRLIYFSYDVKMKEKGDIPEGYSVSREKKERFSLILESASTNQTSMYLCASSPGGRDEQYFGPGTRLTVT.

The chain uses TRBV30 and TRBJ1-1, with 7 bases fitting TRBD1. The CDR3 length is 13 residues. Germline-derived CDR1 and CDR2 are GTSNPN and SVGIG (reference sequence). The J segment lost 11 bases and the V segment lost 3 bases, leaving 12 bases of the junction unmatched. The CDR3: CAWSRDSRGEAFF. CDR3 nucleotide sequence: TGTGCCTGGAGCCGGGACAGTCGAGGGGAGGCTTTCTTT.

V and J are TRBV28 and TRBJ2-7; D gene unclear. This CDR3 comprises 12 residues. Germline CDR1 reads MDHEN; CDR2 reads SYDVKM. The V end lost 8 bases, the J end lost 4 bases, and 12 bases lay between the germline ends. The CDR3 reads CASARPGYEQYF. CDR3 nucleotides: TGTGCCAGCGCCCGCCCGGGTTACGAGCAGTACTTC. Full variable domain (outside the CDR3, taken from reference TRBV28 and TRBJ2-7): DVKVTQSSRYLVKRTGEKVFLECVQDMDHENMFWYRQDPGLGLRLIYFSYDVKMKEKGDIPEGYSVSREKKERFSLILESASTNQTSMYLCASARPGYEQYFGPGTRLTVT.